This T cell receptor beta chain stems from a study of molecular identifiers for immune sequencing clone quantification. Previously described methods and listed TCR primers were used for bulk TCR libraries. TCRdb passed the PCR reads through MiXCR, listing each CDR3 protein once. The table has about 100,000 distinct CDR3 sequences, 36% seen once. Naive CD8 sequencing libraries were generated from 20,000 to 1,000,000 sorted cells, with 10%, 30% or 50% RNA as input. CDR1 and CDR2 (germline): MNHNS, SASEGT. The CDR3 extends over 15 amino acids. V shed 3 bases and J 4 bases; nucleotides not matched to a gene: 3.

This receptor was taken from a human donor in good health. Some libraries in this study had Jurkat cell RNA spiked in. This chain connects TRBV6-1 to TRBJ2-7; 13 nucleotides align to TRBD2. The sample taken for sequencing was naive CD8+ T cells from blood, with Jurkat cell RNA spiked in. Subset described: FACS-sorted CD8+CD4-CCR7+CD45RA+ naive T cells. The CDR3 bases are TGTGCCAGCAGTGACTGGACTAGCGGGAGTTACGAGCAGTACTTC. Translating gives CASSDWTSGSYEQYF.